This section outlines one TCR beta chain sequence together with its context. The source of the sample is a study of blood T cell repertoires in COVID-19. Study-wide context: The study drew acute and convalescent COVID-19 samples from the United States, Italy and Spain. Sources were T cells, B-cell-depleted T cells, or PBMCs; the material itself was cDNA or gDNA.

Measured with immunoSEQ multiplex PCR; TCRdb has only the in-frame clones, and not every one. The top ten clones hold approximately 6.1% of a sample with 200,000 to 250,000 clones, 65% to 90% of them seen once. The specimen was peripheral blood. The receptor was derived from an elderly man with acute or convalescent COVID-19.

As DNA, the CDR3 is TGCAGCGTTGACGGGAGCACAGATACGCAGTATTTT. Its protein is CSVDGSTDTQYF. This chain joins TRBV29-1 and TRBJ2-3; no clear D gene. Germline loops: CDR1 SQVTM, CDR2 ANQGSEA. Trimming left V 3 bases short and J 0 bases short, with 4 bases between. The CDR3 spans 12 residues.